The table lists the clone carrying this TCR beta chain with a few counts. The antigen is undetermined. The data belong to a study of cytomegalovirus exposure and HLA in healthy donors. Germline V gene sequence: CDR1 GTSNPN, CDR2 SVGIG (reference sequence). The CDR3 spans 13 residues. Trimming shortened V by 5 bases and J by 3 bases, and 11 bases separated the two germline ends. Nominally healthy donors provided the samples, though records likely missed some immune exposures. Points from the study as a whole: With DRB1 most and HLA-C fewest, TCR association rates differed between HLA loci in a later analysis. Excluded were some V segments that proved indistinguishable, including TRBV6-2 and TRBV6-3.

PCR amplification relied on 60 Vbeta primers (plus 13 Jbeta primers). Assay used: immunoSEQ multiplex PCR; TCRdb lists only in-frame clones, some missing. The profile covers approximately 140,000 clones, with around 85% appearing a single time and around 3.9% taken by the ten largest. The sequence was obtained from a man in his forties in good health and CMV-seropositive. The chain links TRBV30 to TRBJ1-3; no definite D call. Sequencing was carried out using PBMCs. CDR3 sequence (DNA): TGTGCCTGGCGGTCCAGGATTGGAAACACCATATATTTT. Translation: CAWRSRIGNTIYF.